Following are 5 T cell receptor beta chains from one sample sequenced in a study of human T cells and chemical hapten exposure. TCRdb used MiXCR to reprocess the RACE reads, holding one entry per CDR3 protein. The data contain more than 95,000 distinct CDR3 sequences, roughly 27% of them seen just once; the ten biggest clones take up 10%. Regarding time point: patch test 3, about 24 weeks after DPC sensitization. Treatment noted: therapeutic diphenylcyclopropenone sensitization with weekly scalp DPC. Sequenced here: whole blood, sampled in connection with sensitization to the hapten diphenylcyclopropenone (DPC). The receptors here all came from a man between 35 and 55 years old with alopecia areata. Some clones in this sample may be carry-over from other donors' samples.

This clonotype was seen only a few times. This chain joins TRBV6-5 and TRBJ2-3; D is perhaps TRBD1 or TRBD2 (5 bases each). Germline-derived CDR1 and CDR2 are MNHEY and SVGAGI. The CDR3 is made up of 17 amino acids. Trimming removed 6 bases from V and 1 base from J, with 20 bases in between. Written as DNA, the CDR3 is TGTGCCAGCAGCCCCCGAGGGGCTTCTAGTGGCACAGATACGCAGTATTTT. Translating it yields CASSPRGASSGTDTQYF.

This clonotype was counted a few times. V is TRBV2 and J is TRBJ2-1; maybe TRBD2 (5 bases). CDR1 and CDR2 (germline): SNHLY, FYNNEI. The CDR3 is made up of 14 amino acids. The V and J ends lost 7 bases and 1 base respectively, with 11 bases between them. Here the CDR3 DNA reads TGTGCCAGCAACCTAGCCGGGTCCTACAATGAGCAGTTCTTC. It yields the protein CASNLAGSYNEQFF.

The chain employs TRBV6-2 or TRBV6-3 and TRBJ2-5; 7 nucleotides match TRBD2. The CDR3 runs to 14 residues. The ends lost 6 bases at V and 1 base at J; junction bases unmatched: 5. In germline, CDR1 is MNHEY, CDR2 SVGEGT. The chain's CDR3 is CASRASGFQETQYF. CDR3 DNA sequence: TGTGCCAGCAGGGCTAGCGGCTTCCAAGAGACCCAGTACTTC.

The chain combines TRBV12-3 or TRBV12-4 with TRBJ1-5; D is unclear. CDR3 length: 13 amino acids. The germline V and J ends were trimmed by 5 bases and 9 bases, with 14 bases remaining between them. The CDR3 DNA follows: TGTGCCAGCAGTGAAAACCTCCTGGGGCCCCAGCATTTT. Translating gives CASSENLLGPQHF.

V is TRBV2 and J is TRBJ2-5; D is unclear. The V and J ends lost 4 bases and 1 base respectively, with 7 bases between them. The CDR3 loop spans 13 amino acids. In germline, CDR1 is SNHLY, CDR2 FYNNEI. DNA for the CDR3: TGTGCCAGCAGTGTCTACGGCCAAGAGACCCAGTACTTC. It specifies CASSVYGQETQYF.